What follows are 32 T cell receptor beta chains derived from one specimen sequenced in a study of blood T cell repertoires in COVID-19. The protocol was immunoSEQ multiplex PCR, while the TCRdb copy is restricted to in-frame clones and leaves out a portion. The table has about 200,000 clones, approximately 85% seen once. The material sequenced was peripheral blood. The receptors here all came from a man aged 55 to 69 with acute or convalescent COVID-19.

This chain joins TRBV7-9 and TRBJ1-1; no firm D call. Trimming stripped 2 bases from V and 3 bases from J, with 13 bases between. The CDR3 is 15 amino acids. Germline V lookup: CDR1 SEHNR, CDR2 FQNEAQ (reference sequence). In DNA form, the CDR3 reads TGTGCCAGCAGCTTACAGCACAGTCGGCACACTGAAGCTTTCTTT. Its translation: CASSLQHSRHTEAFF. Filled out from reference TRBV7-9 and TRBJ1-1, the complete variable domain reads DTGVSQNPRHKITKRGQNVTFRCDPISEHNRLYWYRQTLGQGPEFLTYFQNEAQLEKSRLLSDRFSAERPKGSFSTLEIQRTEQGDSAMYLCASSLQHSRHTEAFFGQGTRLTVV.

This chain joins TRBV20-1 and TRBJ2-2; 8 nucleotides agree with TRBD2. Germline loops: CDR1 DFQATT, CDR2 SNEGSKA (reference sequence). The ends lost 6 bases at V and 4 bases at J; junction bases unmatched: 7. The CDR3 totals 14 residues. The CDR3 region has the DNA TGCAGTGCAAGTGCTAGCGGGCCCACCGGGGAGCTGTTTTTT. This gives the protein CSASASGPTGELFF.

This sequence joins TRBV7-9 and TRBJ1-2; 7 bases align to TRBD1. Trimming removed 5 bases from V and 4 bases from J; junction bases left unmatched: 7. CDR3 length equals 14 residues. Germline V gene sequence: CDR1 SEHNR, CDR2 FQNEAQ (reference sequence). CDR3 in amino acids: CASSPRQGPYGYTF. DNA of the CDR3: TGTGCCAGCAGCCCGCGACAGGGTCCCTATGGCTACACCTTC.

The gene calls are TRBV14 and TRBJ2-5, with 10 bases identical to TRBD1. From germline, CDR1 is SGHDN and CDR2 FVKESK. This CDR3 is built from 16 residues. Germline trimming cut 2 bases from V and 5 bases from J; bases unmatched to any gene: 8. This CDR3 is CASSQRDRGRRETQYF. The CDR3 bases are TGTGCCAGCAGCCAACGTGACAGGGGGCGCCGGGAGACCCAGTACTTC.

The chain carries TRBV4-1 and TRBJ2-7; unclear D gene. V was clipped by 1 base and J by 2 bases, with 12 bases between them. This CDR3 is 15 amino acids long. CDR1 and CDR2 from the germline V gene are MGHRA and YSYEKL. In nucleotides, the CDR3 is TGCGCCAGCAGCCAAGCGCCAGGTCACCCCTACGAGCAGTACTTC. As protein: CASSQAPGHPYEQYF.

The rearrangement links TRBV10-3 to TRBJ2-7, with 9 bases aligning to TRBD1. Per the germline V gene, CDR1 is ENHRY and CDR2 is SYGVKD. With 3 bases clipped from V and 3 bases from J, the junction kept 3 bases outside the gene matches. The CDR3 runs to 14 residues. CDR3 amino acids: CAISDPDRGYEQYF. In DNA form, the CDR3 reads TGTGCCATCAGTGACCCGGACAGGGGCTACGAGCAGTACTTC.

The chain carries TRBV9 and TRBJ2-2, with D perhaps matching TRBD2 (6 bases). This CDR3 has 15 residues. Trimming pared 0 bases from V and 6 bases from J, leaving 12 bases between. The V gene's germline CDR1 is SGDLS and CDR2 YYNGEE. The CDR3 is CASSVVGGVAGELFF. The CDR3 region has the DNA TGTGCCAGCAGCGTAGTAGGAGGGGTCGCCGGGGAGCTGTTTTTT.

The chain carries TRBV30 and TRBJ1-2; TRBD1 is a possible D gene (6 bases). CDR3 length equals 13 residues. The germline V gene encodes CDR1 GTSNPN and CDR2 SVGIG (reference sequence). Trimming cost V 3 bases and J 5 bases, with 13 bases left between them. As DNA, the CDR3 is TGTGCCTGGAGCCGCGACAGGCCGTATGGCTACACCTTC. This codes for CAWSRDRPYGYTF.

V gene TRBV27 combines with J gene TRBJ2-2, with a weak D call TRBD2 (6 bases). Germline V gene sequence: CDR1 MNHEY, CDR2 SMNVEV (reference sequence). The CDR3 extends over 22 amino acids. V was clipped by 6 bases and J by 4 bases, with 36 bases between them. CDR3 amino acids: CASRGGTGFIEPTTWVTGELFF. The CDR3 nucleotides read TGTGCCAGCAGGGGGGGAACCGGGTTTATCGAGCCCACGACCTGGGTCACCGGGGAGCTGTTTTTT.

About this clone itself: At one boundary the junction diverges from the germline segment, which might be a read error. The CDR3 DNA reads as TGTGCCAGCAGCCAGGGACAGGACTACGGCTACACCTTC. Its translation is CASSQGQDYGYTF. The gene calls are TRBV2 and TRBJ1-2; 8 bases align to TRBD1. The V gene's germline CDR1 is SNHLY and CDR2 FYNNEI. The CDR3 totals 13 residues.

This clone appeared a single time. This rearrangement joins TRBV28 to TRBJ1-4, with D tentatively TRBD1 (6 bases). The CDR3 consists of 14 residues. The ends were cut back, 6 bases at V and 6 bases at J, with 14 bases in the middle. Germline CDR1 and CDR2: MDHEN and SYDVKM. CDR3 region: CASSPGDEDEKLFF. The CDR3 region has the DNA TGTGCCAGCAGCCCAGGGGATGAAGATGAAAAACTGTTTTTT.

This sequence joins TRBV27 and TRBJ1-2, with TRBD1 identical over 10 bases. J lost 2 bases, V lost 3 bases, and 3 bases had no gene match. There are 15 residues in the CDR3. The germline V gene encodes CDR1 MNHEY and CDR2 SMNVEV (reference sequence). Written as DNA, the CDR3 is TGTGCCAGCAGTTTGAAGGGACAGGGGAACTATGGCTACACCTTC. Translation: CASSLKGQGNYGYTF.

This clone was picked up one time. The V gene is TRBV6-5, the J gene TRBJ1-4; D ambiguous. Trimming took off 6 bases at V and 8 bases at J, with 10 bases between the two ends. Germline lookup yields CDR1 MNHEY and CDR2 SVGAGI. This CDR3 region has 12 residues. As DNA, the CDR3 is TGTGCCAGCAGCACGAGGCGGGAAAAACTGTTTTTT. It is translated as CASSTRREKLFF.

This clone showed up just once. V and J are TRBV29-1 and TRBJ2-1; 7 nucleotides line up with TRBD2. The germline V gene encodes CDR1 SQVTM and CDR2 ANQGSEA. Trimming at V came to 4 bases and at J to 15 bases, leaving 15 bases not matched to a gene. The CDR3 has 13 amino acids. The CDR3 reads CSVGETSFNVRFF. CDR3 coding DNA: TGCAGCGTTGGCGAGACTAGCTTTAACGTTCGGTTCTTC.

The chain combines TRBV24-1 with TRBJ2-1, with 10 bases identical to TRBD1. Trimming removed 12 bases from V and 5 bases from J; junction bases left unmatched: 6. The CDR3 runs 13 residues. CDR1 KGHDR and CDR2 SFDVKD come from the germline V gene. CDR3 residues: CASRGTGDNEQFF. The CDR3 bases are TGTGCCTCGAGAGGGACAGGGGACAATGAGCAGTTCTTC.

The chain couples TRBV27 to TRBJ2-3; TRBD2 is a possible D gene (5 bases). There are 16 residues in the CDR3. Germline loops: CDR1 MNHEY, CDR2 SMNVEV (reference sequence). The ends were cut back, 6 bases at V and 4 bases at J, with 20 bases in the middle. The CDR3 reads CASRPWAGAQADTQYF. The CDR3 DNA reads TGTGCCAGCAGACCTTGGGCGGGCGCCCAAGCAGATACGCAGTATTTT.

The gene calls are TRBV7-2 and TRBJ2-7; possibly TRBD2 for D (6 bases). Trimming removed 0 bases from V and 3 bases from J, with 12 bases in between. The CDR3 totals 15 residues. Germline CDR1 is SGHTA and CDR2 is FQGNSA. The chain's CDR3 is CASSLARGLIYEQYF. In DNA form, the CDR3 reads TGTGCCAGCAGCTTAGCGCGGGGCCTGATCTACGAGCAGTACTTC.

The gene calls are TRBV5-4 and TRBJ2-5, with 8 bases that match TRBD1. Looked up from germline, CDR1 is SGHNT and CDR2 is YYREEE (reference sequence). With V trimmed by 3 bases and J by 5 bases, 9 bases remained unmatched. The CDR3 sequence is 15 residues long. The CDR3 loop reads CASSSGRGLAETQYF. CDR3 in DNA: TGTGCCAGCAGCTCCGGCAGGGGGCTTGCGGAGACCCAGTACTTC.

The chain carries TRBV3-1 (or the pseudogene TRBV3-2) and TRBJ1-2; D not certain. CDR3 length equals 17 residues. The V and J ends lost 3 bases and 4 bases respectively, with 21 bases between them. Germline V gene lookup returns CDR1 LGHDT and CDR2 YNNKEL (reference sequence). The CDR3 region has the DNA TGTGCCAGCAGCCACAGTGACCTAGGGCGGGTCGGCTATGGCTACACCTTC. As protein: CASSHSDLGRVGYGYTF.

Details on this clone: This sample also contains other DNA sequences that code for the same CDR3. V and J are TRBV10-3 and TRBJ2-3; 12 bases match TRBD2. CDR3 length: 16 residues. Germline V gene data show CDR1 as ENHRY and CDR2 as SYGVKD. With V trimmed by 2 bases and J by 0 bases, 0 bases remained unmatched. The CDR3 DNA reads as TGTGCCATCAGTGAGGGACTAGCGGGGAGCACAGATACGCAGTATTTT. Its translation is CAISEGLAGSTDTQYF.

The rearrangement uses TRBV6-6 and TRBJ2-7, with 7 bases identical to TRBD2. Germline loops: CDR1 MNHNY, CDR2 SVGAGI (reference sequence). Trimming took 0 bases from V and 4 from J; bases not matched to a gene: 6. The CDR3 loop spans 15 amino acids. CDR3 sequence: CASSYSSTSAYEQYF. CDR3 DNA: TGTGCCAGCAGTTACTCGTCTACTAGCGCGTACGAGCAGTACTTC.

This rearrangement joins TRBV19 to TRBJ2-5; tentative D call: TRBD2 (6 bases). CDR3 size: 14 residues. CDR1 and CDR2 (germline): LNHDA, SQIVND (reference sequence). V lost 1 base to trimming and J lost 4 bases, with 10 bases between them. The CDR3 sequence is CASSIGGGIETQYF. The CDR3 coding sequence is TGTGCCAGTAGTATAGGTGGAGGGATAGAGACCCAGTACTTC.

This clone has more than one count but fewer than ten. The rearrangement joins TRBV19 to TRBJ2-7; 8 bases line up with TRBD2. V was clipped by 0 bases and J by 5 bases; unmatched bases: 12. CDR3 size: 17 residues. In germline, CDR1 is LNHDA, CDR2 SQIVND (reference sequence). The CDR3 DNA reads TGTGCCAGTAGTATAGATCCCAGTGCGGGAGGATCAGACGAGCAGTACTTC. This translates into CASSIDPSAGGSDEQYF.

The chain is built from TRBV9 and TRBJ2-3; 8 bases match TRBD1. The CDR3 has 15 residues. Germline CDR1 SGDLS, CDR2 YYNGEE. V lost 4 bases to trimming and J lost 3 bases; unmatched junction nucleotides: 7. CDR3 coding DNA: TGTGCCAGCAGCTCTGGACAGGGAAAAACAGATACGCAGTATTTT. Its protein product is CASSSGQGKTDTQYF.

This rearrangement joins TRBV15 to TRBJ2-5; TRBD2 is a possible D gene (7 bases). Germline-derived CDR1 and CDR2 are LNHNV and YYDKDF (reference sequence). This CDR3 spans 17 amino acids. Trimming removed 0 bases at V and 1 base at J, with 15 bases between. This chain's CDR3 is CATSRDRGGLAQETQYF. Here the CDR3 DNA reads TGTGCCACCAGCAGAGATAGGGGGGGCCTCGCCCAAGAGACCCAGTACTTC.

The gene calls are TRBV5-1 and TRBJ2-3; no reliable D call. The germline gives CDR1 SGHRS, CDR2 YFSETQ. Deletions cut 4 bases from V and 3 bases from J, with 6 bases between. This CDR3 is 12 amino acids long. CDR3 bases: TGCGCCAGCAGCCCCCCAACAGATACGCAGTATTTT. Its protein is CASSPPTDTQYF.

This chain uses TRBV6-5 with TRBJ2-7; possible D gene TRBD2, 5 bases. CDR1 and CDR2 (germline): MNHEY, SVGAGI. The CDR3 runs 14 residues. Deletions cut 6 bases from V and 0 bases from J, with 12 bases between. CDR3 sequence: CASSPTGVSYEQYF. The CDR3 bases are TGTGCCAGCAGCCCAACCGGGGTCTCCTACGAGCAGTACTTC.

The chain combines TRBV5-6 with TRBJ2-5, with no clear D. Trimming removed 5 bases from V and 4 bases from J, with 15 bases in between. Per germline, CDR1 SGHDT and CDR2 YYEEEE. This CDR3 spans 14 amino acids. CDR3 sequence (DNA): TGTGCCAGCAGTCAAATGCACGGAGCAGAGACCCAGTACTTC. It encodes CASSQMHGAETQYF.

This rearrangement joins TRBV5-6 to TRBJ1-3, with 7 bases aligning to TRBD1. CDR1 and CDR2 from the germline V gene are SGHDT and YYEEEE. The CDR3 runs to 16 residues. V trimming: 6 bases; J trimming: 0 bases; junction bases outside the gene matches: 9. Here the CDR3 DNA reads TGTGCCAGCACAGGTCCCACAGGGGCCTCTGGAAACACCATATATTTT. It codes for CASTGPTGASGNTIYF. The full variable domain, its missing parts supplied by reference TRBV5-6 and TRBJ1-3, is DAGVTQSPTHLIKTRGQQVTLRCSPKSGHDTVSWYQQALGQGPQFIFQYYEEEERQRGNFPDRFSGHQFPNYSSELNVNALLLGDSALYLCASTGPTGASGNTIYFGEGSWLTVV.

The gene calls are TRBV28 and TRBJ2-1, with 9 bases aligning to TRBD1. V lost 6 bases, J lost 6 bases, and 9 bases stayed unmatched. Germline V CDR1 and CDR2: MDHEN, SYDVKM. This CDR3 spans 15 amino acids. The DNA for the CDR3 is TGTGCCAGCAGCCTAGGACAGGGGCCAGTCAATGAGCAGTTCTTC. Protein: CASSLGQGPVNEQFF. The variable domain in full, with the rest retrieved from reference TRBV28 and TRBJ2-1, is DVKVTQSSRYLVKRTGEKVFLECVQDMDHENMFWYRQDPGLGLRLIYFSYDVKMKEKGDIPEGYSVSREKKERFSLILESASTNQTSMYLCASSLGQGPVNEQFFGPGTRLTVL.

V usage is TRBV3-1 (or the pseudogene TRBV3-2) and J usage is TRBJ2-7, with 14 bases lining up with TRBD2. J gave up 4 bases and V 4 bases, and 6 bases lay outside the gene matches. Germline V gene data show CDR1 as LGHDT and CDR2 as YNNKEL (reference sequence). The CDR3 has 16 amino acids. CDR3 nucleotides: TGTGCCAGCAGCCGGGGACTAGCGGGAGTGAGATACGAGCAGTACTTC. It is translated as CASSRGLAGVRYEQYF.

The rearrangement uses TRBV19 and TRBJ1-5; 7 bases map to TRBD1. This CDR3 is 17 amino acids long. V lost 7 bases, J lost 0 bases, and 12 bases stayed unmatched. Germline V gene lookup returns CDR1 LNHDA and CDR2 SQIVND (reference sequence). This CDR3 is CASTRRGQEYSNQPQHF. The CDR3 region has the DNA TGTGCCAGTACCCGCCGTGGACAGGAATATAGCAATCAGCCCCAGCATTTT.